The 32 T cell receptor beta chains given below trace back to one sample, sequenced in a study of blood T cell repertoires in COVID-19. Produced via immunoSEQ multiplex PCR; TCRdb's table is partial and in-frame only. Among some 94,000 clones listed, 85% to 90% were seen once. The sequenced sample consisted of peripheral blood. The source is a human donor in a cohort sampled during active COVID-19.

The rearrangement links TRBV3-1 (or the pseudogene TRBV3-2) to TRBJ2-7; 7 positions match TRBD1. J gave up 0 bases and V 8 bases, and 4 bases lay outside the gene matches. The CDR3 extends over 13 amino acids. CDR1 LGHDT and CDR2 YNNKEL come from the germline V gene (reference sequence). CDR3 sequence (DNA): TGTGCCAGCGGGGACAGACTCTCCTACGAGCAGTACTTC. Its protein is CASGDRLSYEQYF.

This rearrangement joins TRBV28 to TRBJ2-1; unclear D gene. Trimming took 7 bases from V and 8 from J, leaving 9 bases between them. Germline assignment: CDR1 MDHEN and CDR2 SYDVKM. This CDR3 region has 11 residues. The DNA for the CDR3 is TGTGCCAGCAAGAATCGGTATGAGCAGTTCTTC. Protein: CASKNRYEQFF.

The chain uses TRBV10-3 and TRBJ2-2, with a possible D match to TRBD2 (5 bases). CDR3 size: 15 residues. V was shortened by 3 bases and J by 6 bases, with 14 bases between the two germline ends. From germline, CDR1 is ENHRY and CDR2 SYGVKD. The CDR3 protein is CAISEERDGPGELFF. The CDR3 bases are TGTGCCATCAGTGAAGAGAGGGATGGGCCCGGGGAGCTGTTTTTT.

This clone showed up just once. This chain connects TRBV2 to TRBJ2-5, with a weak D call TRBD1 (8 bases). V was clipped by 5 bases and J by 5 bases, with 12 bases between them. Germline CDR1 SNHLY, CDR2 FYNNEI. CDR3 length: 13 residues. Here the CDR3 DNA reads TGTGCCAGCAGTACAGGGGGAGGGGAGACCCAGTACTTC. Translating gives CASSTGGGETQYF.

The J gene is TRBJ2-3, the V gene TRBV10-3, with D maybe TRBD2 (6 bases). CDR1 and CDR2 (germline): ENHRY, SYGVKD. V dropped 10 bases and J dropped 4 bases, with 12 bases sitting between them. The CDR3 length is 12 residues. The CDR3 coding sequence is TGTGCCACCTCCGGGACTGCAGATACGCAGTATTTT. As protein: CATSGTADTQYF.

The CDR3 nucleotides are TGTGCCAGCAGTCCTGTTGGGCAGCCGGGACACATCGTTTATGGCTACACCTTC. Protein product: CASSPVGQPGHIVYGYTF. The chain employs TRBV28 and TRBJ1-2, with D possibly matching TRBD1 (6 bases). Trimming shortened V by 5 bases and J by 5 bases, and 27 bases separated the two germline ends. Germline lookup yields CDR1 MDHEN and CDR2 SYDVKM. The CDR3 totals 18 residues.

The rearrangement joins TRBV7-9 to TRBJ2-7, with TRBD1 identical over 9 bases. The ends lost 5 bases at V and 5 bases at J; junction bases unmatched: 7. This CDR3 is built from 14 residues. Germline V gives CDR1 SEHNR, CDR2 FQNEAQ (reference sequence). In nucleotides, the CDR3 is TGTGCCAGCAGCGCAGTACAGGGGGCTCACGAGCAGTACTTC. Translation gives CASSAVQGAHEQYF.

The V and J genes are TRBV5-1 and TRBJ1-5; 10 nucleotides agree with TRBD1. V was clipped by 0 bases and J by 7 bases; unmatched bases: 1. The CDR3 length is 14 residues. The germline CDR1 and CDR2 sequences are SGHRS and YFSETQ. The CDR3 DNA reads TGCGCCAGCAGCTTGGGGACAGGGGGACAGCCCCAGCATTTT. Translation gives CASSLGTGGQPQHF.

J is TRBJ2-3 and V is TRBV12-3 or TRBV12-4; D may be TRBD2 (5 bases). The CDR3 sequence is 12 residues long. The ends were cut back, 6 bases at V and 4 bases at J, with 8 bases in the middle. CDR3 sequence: CASSLEADTQYF. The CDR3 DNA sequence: TGTGCCAGCAGCCTGGAGGCAGATACGCAGTATTTT.

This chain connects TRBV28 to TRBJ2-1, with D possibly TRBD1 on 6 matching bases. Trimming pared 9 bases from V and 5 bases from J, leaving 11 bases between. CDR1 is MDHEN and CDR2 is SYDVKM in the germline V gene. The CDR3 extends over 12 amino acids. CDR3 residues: CASHGTNNEQFF. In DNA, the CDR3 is TGTGCCAGTCATGGGACAAACAATGAGCAGTTCTTC. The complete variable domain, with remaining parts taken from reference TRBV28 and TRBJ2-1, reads DVKVTQSSRYLVKRTGEKVFLECVQDMDHENMFWYRQDPGLGLRLIYFSYDVKMKEKGDIPEGYSVSREKKERFSLILESASTNQTSMYLCASHGTNNEQFFGPGTRLTVL.

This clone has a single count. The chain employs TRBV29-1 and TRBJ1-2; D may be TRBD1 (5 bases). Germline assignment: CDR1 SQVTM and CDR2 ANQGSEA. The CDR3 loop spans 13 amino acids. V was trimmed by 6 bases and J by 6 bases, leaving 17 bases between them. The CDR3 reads CSVARQPRDGYTF. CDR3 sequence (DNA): TGCAGCGTGGCAAGACAGCCAAGGGATGGCTACACCTTC.

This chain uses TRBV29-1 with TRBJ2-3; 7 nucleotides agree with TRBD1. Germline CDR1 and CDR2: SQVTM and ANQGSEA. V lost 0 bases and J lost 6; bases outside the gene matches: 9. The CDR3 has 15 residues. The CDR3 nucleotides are TGCAGCGTTGAAGACGAGGGGGCCTCCTCGGATACGCAGTATTTT. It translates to CSVEDEGASSDTQYF.

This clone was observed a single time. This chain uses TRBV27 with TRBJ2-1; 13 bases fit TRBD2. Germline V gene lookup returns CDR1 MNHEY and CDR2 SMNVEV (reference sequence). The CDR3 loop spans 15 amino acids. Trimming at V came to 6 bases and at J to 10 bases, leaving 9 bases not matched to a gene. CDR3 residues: CASRDWTSGSGEQFF. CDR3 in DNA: TGTGCCAGCAGAGATTGGACTAGCGGGAGTGGGGAGCAGTTCTTC.

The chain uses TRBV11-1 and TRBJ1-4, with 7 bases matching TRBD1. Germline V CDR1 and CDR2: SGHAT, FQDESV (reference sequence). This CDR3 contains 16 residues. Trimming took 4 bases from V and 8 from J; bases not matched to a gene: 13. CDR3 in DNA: TGTGCCAGCAGCTCCGGGGTCCGGACAGGCGGAGAAAAACTGTTTTTT. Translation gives CASSSGVRTGGEKLFF.

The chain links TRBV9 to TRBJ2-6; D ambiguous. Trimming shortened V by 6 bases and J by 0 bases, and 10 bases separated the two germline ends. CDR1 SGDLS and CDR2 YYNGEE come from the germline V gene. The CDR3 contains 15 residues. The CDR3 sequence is CASTASPSGANVLTF. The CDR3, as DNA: TGTGCCAGCACAGCGAGTCCCTCTGGGGCCAACGTCCTGACTTTC.

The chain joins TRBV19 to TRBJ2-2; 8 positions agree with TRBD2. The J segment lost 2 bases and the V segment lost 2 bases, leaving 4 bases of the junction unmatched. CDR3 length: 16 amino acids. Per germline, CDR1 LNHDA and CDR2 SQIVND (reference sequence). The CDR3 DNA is TGTGCCAGTAGTATATATAGCGGGGTTAACACCGGGGAGCTGTTTTTT. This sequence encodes CASSIYSGVNTGELFF. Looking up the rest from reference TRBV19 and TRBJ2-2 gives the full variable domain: DGGITQSPKYLFRKEGQNVTLSCEQNLNHDAMYWYRQDPGQGLRLIYYSQIVNDFQKGDIAEGYSVSREKKESFPLTVTSAQKNPTAFYLCASSIYSGVNTGELFFGEGSRLTVL.

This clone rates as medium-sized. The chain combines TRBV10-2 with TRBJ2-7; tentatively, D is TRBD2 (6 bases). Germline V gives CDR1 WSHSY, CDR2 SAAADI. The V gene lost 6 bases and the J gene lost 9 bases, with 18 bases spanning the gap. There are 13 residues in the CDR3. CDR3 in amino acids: CASRSGSTGGQYF. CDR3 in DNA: TGCGCCAGCAGATCGGGATCGACCGGGGGGCAGTACTTC.

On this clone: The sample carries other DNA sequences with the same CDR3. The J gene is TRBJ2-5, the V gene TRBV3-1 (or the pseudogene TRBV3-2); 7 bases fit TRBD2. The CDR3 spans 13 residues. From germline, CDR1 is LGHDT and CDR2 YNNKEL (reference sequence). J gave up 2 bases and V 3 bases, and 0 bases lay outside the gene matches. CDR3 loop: CASSQRGQETQYF. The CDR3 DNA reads TGTGCCAGCAGCCAGCGGGGGCAAGAGACCCAGTACTTC.

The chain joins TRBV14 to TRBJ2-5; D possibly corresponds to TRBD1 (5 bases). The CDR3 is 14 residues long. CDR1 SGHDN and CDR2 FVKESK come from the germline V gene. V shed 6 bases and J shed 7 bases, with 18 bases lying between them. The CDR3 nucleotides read TGTGCCAGCAGTGCCGGCAGGGTATTAGGGACCCAGTACTTC. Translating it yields CASSAGRVLGTQYF.

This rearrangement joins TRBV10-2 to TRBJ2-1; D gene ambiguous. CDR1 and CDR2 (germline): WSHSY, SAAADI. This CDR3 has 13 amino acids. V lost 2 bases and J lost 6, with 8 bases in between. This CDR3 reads CASSEPGPNEQFF. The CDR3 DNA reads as TGCGCCAGCAGTGAGCCTGGCCCCAATGAGCAGTTCTTC.

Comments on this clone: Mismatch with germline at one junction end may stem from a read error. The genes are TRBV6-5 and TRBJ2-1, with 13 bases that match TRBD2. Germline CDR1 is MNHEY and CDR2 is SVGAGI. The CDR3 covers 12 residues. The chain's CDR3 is CASTQGLAGLVF. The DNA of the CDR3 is TGTGCCAGCACCCAGGGACTAGCGGGACTCGTCTTC.

The CDR3 here is CASSETGRSEQFF. In DNA, the CDR3 is TGTGCCAGCAGTGAAACGGGTCGGAGTGAGCAGTTCTTC. This chain joins TRBV25-1 and TRBJ2-1; D uncertain. Germline V gives CDR1 MGHDK, CDR2 SYGVNS. The CDR3 covers 13 residues. Deletions cut 2 bases from V and 9 bases from J, with 11 bases between.

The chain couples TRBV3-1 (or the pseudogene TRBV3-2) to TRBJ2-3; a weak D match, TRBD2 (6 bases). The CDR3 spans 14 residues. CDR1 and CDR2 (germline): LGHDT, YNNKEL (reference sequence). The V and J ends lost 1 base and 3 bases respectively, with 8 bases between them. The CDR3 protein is CASSQGRGTDTQYF. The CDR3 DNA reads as TGTGCCAGCAGCCAAGGGCGGGGAACAGATACGCAGTATTTT.

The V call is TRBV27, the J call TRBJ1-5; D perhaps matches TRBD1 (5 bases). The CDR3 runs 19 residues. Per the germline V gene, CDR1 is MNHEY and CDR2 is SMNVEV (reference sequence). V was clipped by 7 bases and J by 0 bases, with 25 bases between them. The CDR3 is CASIGPDWEGPTSNQPQHF. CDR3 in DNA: TGTGCCAGCATCGGGCCGGATTGGGAGGGGCCAACTAGCAATCAGCCCCAGCATTTT.

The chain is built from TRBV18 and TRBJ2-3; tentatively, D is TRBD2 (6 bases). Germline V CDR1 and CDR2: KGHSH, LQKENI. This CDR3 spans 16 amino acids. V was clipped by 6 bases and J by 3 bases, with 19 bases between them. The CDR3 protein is CASSKTTGGNTDTQYF. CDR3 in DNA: TGTGCCAGCTCCAAAACAACGGGCGGGAATACAGATACGCAGTATTTT.

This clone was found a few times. CDR3 sequence (DNA): TGTGCCAGCAGGGGGGACTTCACCGGGGAGCTGTTTTTT. This translates into CASRGDFTGELFF. The rearrangement links TRBV2 to TRBJ2-2, with TRBD2 as a possible D gene (6 bases). Trimming removed 6 bases from V and 4 bases from J, with 9 bases in between. CDR3 size: 13 residues. Per germline, CDR1 SNHLY and CDR2 FYNNEI.

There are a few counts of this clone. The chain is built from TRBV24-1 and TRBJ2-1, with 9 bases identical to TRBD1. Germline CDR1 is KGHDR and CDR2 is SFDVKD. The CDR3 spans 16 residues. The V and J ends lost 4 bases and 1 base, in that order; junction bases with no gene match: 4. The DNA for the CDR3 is TGTGCCACCAGTGACAAGACAGGGGGGTCCTACAATGAGCAGTTCTTC. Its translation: CATSDKTGGSYNEQFF.

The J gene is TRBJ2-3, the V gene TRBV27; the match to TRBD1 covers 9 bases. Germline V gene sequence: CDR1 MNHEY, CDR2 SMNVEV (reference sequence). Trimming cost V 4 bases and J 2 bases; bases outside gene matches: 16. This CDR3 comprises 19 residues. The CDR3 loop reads CASSSFHPGQGTPTDTQYF. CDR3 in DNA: TGTGCCAGCAGTTCTTTCCACCCGGGACAGGGAACCCCCACAGATACGCAGTATTTT.

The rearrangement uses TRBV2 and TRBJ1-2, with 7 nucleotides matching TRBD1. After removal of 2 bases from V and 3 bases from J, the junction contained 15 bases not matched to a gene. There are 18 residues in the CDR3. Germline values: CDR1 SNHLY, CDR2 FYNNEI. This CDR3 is CASSEKLRGGGRDYGYTF. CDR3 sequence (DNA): TGTGCCAGCAGTGAAAAGTTACGAGGAGGGGGCAGGGACTATGGCTACACCTTC. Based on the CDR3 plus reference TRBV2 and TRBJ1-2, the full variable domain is EPEVTQTPSHQVTQMGQEVILRCVPISNHLYFYWYRQILGQKVEFLVSFYNNEISEKSEIFDDQFSVERPDGSNFTLKIRSTKLEDSAMYFCASSEKLRGGGRDYGYTFGSGTRLTVV.

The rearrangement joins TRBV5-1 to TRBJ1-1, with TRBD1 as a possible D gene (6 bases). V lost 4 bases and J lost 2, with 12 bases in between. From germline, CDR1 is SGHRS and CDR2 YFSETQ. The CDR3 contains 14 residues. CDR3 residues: CASSLGTSNTEAFF. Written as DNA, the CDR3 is TGCGCCAGCAGCCTAGGGACATCCAACACTGAAGCTTTCTTT.

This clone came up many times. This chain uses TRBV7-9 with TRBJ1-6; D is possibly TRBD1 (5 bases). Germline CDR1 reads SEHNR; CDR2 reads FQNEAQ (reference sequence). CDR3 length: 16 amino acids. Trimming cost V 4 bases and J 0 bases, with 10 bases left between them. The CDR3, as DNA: TGTGCCAGCAGCTCAGCAGGGAGCTCCTATAATTCACCCCTCCACTTT. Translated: CASSSAGSSYNSPLHF.

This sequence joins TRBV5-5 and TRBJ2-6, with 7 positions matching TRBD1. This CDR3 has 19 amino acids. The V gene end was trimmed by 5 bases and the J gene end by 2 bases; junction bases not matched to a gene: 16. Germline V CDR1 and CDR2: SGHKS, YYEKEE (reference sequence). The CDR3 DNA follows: TGTGCCAGCAGGACCGACAGGGACCGAGGCTCTGCTGGGGCCAACGTCCTGACTTTC. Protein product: CASRTDRDRGSAGANVLTF.